These T cell receptor beta chains were read from a single sample in a study of cytomegalovirus exposure and HLA in healthy donors. The table came from immunoSEQ multiplex PCR; TCRdb's copy has only in-frame clones and leaves some out. The sample has under 200,000 clones, about three quarters seen once. Specimen: PBMCs. Receptors were obtained from a female donor in good health and CMV-seronegative. The CDR3 runs from the conserved cysteine through the conserved F or W. Fields, in order: D gene, V gene, J gene, clone size, CDR3 DNA, CDR3 protein. D genes are given only for firm matches. For some rows the clone size is stated as once, few or many, or as a class when expanded; others skip it.

>NA|TRBV18|TRBJ2-1|once
TGTGCCAGCTCGAAACTTGACGGAGCCTACAATGAGCAGTTCTTC
CASSKLDGAYNEQFF
>NA|TRBV27|TRBJ2-5|NA
TGTGCCAGCAGTTCCCCGGGACATTCATTATCGGAGCAGTACTTC
CASSSPGHSLSEQYF
>TRBD1|TRBV19|TRBJ1-6|NA
TGTGCCAGTAGCACCCGGACAGGGATTCTGGCGGATTCACCCCTCCACTTT
CASSTRTGILADSPLHF
>TRBD2|TRBV27|TRBJ2-2|few
TGTGCCAGCAGTTGGGGTAGCGGGGCGAACACCGGGGAGCTGTTTTTT
CASSWGSGANTGELFF
>NA|TRBV28|TRBJ2-7|NA
TGTGCCAGCAGTACCCCGCCAGGATCCTACGAGCAGTACTTC
CASSTPPGSYEQYF
>NA|TRBV6-1|TRBJ2-1|few
TGTGCCAGCACGCCAGGTTCCTCCTACAATGAGCAGTTCTTC
CASTPGSSYNEQFF
>NA|TRBV7-3|TRBJ2-2|NA
TGTGCCAGCAGCTTAACGAGGGACACCGGGGAGCTGTTTTTT
CASSLTRDTGELFF
>NA|TRBV2|TRBJ1-4|NA
TGTGCCAGCAGTGAACTGACAGAGAAACTGTTTTTT
CASSELTEKLFF
>NA|TRBV11-3|TRBJ2-7|NA
TGTGCCAGCAGCCCCCCGGAGAGTAACGAGCAGTACTTC
CASSPPESNEQYF
>TRBD1|TRBV28|TRBJ1-5|NA
TGTGCCAGCAGTAGCGGGACAGGGAGCAATCAGCCCCAGCATTTT
CASSSGTGSNQPQHF
>TRBD1|TRBV7-8|TRBJ2-1|NA
TGTGCCAGCAATCCAGGGGGTGAGGTAAAGACAGGGGCGTCCTACAATGAGCAGTTCTTC
CASNPGGEVKTGASYNEQFF
>TRBD1|TRBV7-9|TRBJ2-1|NA
TGTGCCAGCAGCCGGGGACAGTACAATGAGCAGTTCTTC
CASSRGQYNEQFF
>NA|TRBV5-6|TRBJ1-3|NA
TGTGCCAGCAGCTTAGGGGCTTCGGGAAACACCATATATTTT
CASSLGASGNTIYF
>TRBD1|TRBV18|TRBJ1-1|NA
TGTGCCAGCTCACCGGACAGGGAGAACACTGAAGCTTTCTTT
CASSPDRENTEAFF
>NA|TRBV7-9|TRBJ1-5|NA
TGTGCCAGCAGCTTAGCCGGGACATCGCTCAATCAGCCCCAGCATTTT
CASSLAGTSLNQPQHF
>TRBD1|TRBV27|TRBJ2-1|NA
TGTGCCAGCAGTTTACTACCGGGACAGGGAATCTACAATGAGCAGTTCTTC
CASSLLPGQGIYNEQFF
>TRBD2|TRBV27|TRBJ2-1|NA
TGTGCCAGCAGCCCACTAGCGGGAACTTACAATGAGCAGTTCTTC
CASSPLAGTYNEQFF
>NA|TRBV4-1|TRBJ2-1|NA
TGCGCCAGCAGCCAAGATCTTTTGTTTTCCTACAATGAGCAGTTCTTC
CASSQDLLFSYNEQFF
>NA|TRBV29-1|TRBJ1-4|NA
TGCAGCGTTGAAGATCTAACTGAAAAACTGTTTTTT
CSVEDLTEKLFF
>NA|TRBV20-1|TRBJ2-7|NA
TGCAGTGCCCAGGCCTCCTACGAGCAGTACTTC
CSAQASYEQYF
>NA|TRBV28|TRBJ1-3|NA
TGTGCCAGCAGTTTACTGGTCGGGGGGGTTCGGTCTGGAAACACCATATATTTT
CASSLLVGGVRSGNTIYF
>NA|TRBV11-2|TRBJ1-2|NA
TGTGCCAGCAGCTTAATGGGCTCCTATGGCTACACCTTC
CASSLMGSYGYTF
>NA|TRBV19|TRBJ2-2|NA
TGTGCCAGTAGTATACGGCAGGGAGGAGGCGGGGAGCTGTTTTTT
CASSIRQGGGGELFF
>TRBD2|TRBV28|TRBJ2-1|NA
TGTGCCAGCAGTTTGGGCGGGAGGTCCTACAATGAGCAGTTCTTC
CASSLGGRSYNEQFF
>NA|TRBV6-4|TRBJ2-1|NA
TGTGCCAGCAGTGGGGGGCAGGGGCAGTTCTTC
CASSGGQGQFF
>NA|TRBV9|TRBJ2-6|NA
TGTGCCAGCAGCGTAGCGGGCTCTGGGGCCAACGTCCTGACTTTC
CASSVAGSGANVLTF
>NA|TRBV28|TRBJ1-2|NA
TGTGCCAGCAGTCCCCGGACAGTCGGCGGCTATGGCTACACCTTC
CASSPRTVGGYGYTF
>TRBD1|TRBV29-1|TRBJ1-4|NA
TGCAGCGCCGGGAGGGGACAGGGGGAAGAAAAACTGTTTTTT
CSAGRGQGEEKLFF